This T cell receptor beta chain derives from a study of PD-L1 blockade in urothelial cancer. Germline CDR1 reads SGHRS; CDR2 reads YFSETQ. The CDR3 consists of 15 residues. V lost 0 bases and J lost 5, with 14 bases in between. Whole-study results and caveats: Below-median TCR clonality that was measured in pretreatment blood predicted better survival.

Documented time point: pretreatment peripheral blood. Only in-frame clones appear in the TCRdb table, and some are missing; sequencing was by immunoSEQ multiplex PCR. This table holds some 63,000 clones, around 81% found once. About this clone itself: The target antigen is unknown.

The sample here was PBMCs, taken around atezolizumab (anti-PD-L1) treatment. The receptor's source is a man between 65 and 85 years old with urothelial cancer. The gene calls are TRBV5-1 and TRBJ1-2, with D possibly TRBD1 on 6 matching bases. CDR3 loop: CASSLEMGGGYGYTF. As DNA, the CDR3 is TGCGCCAGCAGCTTGGAAATGGGAGGGGGATATGGCTACACCTTC.